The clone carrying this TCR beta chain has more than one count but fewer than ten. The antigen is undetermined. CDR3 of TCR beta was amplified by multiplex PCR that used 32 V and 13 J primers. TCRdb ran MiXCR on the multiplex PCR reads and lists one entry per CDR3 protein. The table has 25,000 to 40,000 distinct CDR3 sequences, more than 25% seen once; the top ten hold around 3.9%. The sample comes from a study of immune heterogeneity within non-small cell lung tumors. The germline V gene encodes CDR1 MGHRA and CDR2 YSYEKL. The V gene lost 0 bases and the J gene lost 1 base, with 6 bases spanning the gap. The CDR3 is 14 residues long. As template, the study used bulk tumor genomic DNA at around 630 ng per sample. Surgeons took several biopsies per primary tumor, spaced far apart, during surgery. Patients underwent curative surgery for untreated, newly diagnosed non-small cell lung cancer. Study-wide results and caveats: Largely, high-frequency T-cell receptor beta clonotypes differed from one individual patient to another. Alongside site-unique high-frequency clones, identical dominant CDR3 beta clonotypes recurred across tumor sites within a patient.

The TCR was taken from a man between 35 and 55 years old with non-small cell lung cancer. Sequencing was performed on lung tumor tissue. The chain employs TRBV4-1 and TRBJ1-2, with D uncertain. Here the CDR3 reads CASSQDLFNYGYTF. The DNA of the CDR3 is TGCGCCAGCAGCCAAGATTTATTTAACTATGGCTACACCTTC.